This T cell receptor beta chain was captured in a study of T cell repertoires in cytomegalovirus infection. Study information: Public TCR beta signatures provided an indication of both CMV infection and a matching HLA type. Study-level results: In two of eight donors, the top clonotype was HLA-C-restricted CMV-specific. Identification of carriers of CMV plus the relevant HLA was achieved through cumulative public TCR beta family frequency.

Comments on this clonotype: The antigen is unknown.

TCRdb itself ran the reads through MiXCR, one entry per CDR3 protein. Of just under 500,000 distinct CDR3 sequences in the sample, 30% to 35% were seen once. The trim removed 3 bases at V and 4 bases at J, leaving 9 bases unmatched. Germline CDR1 and CDR2: SGHVS and FNYEAQ. CDR3 length: 16 amino acids. The gene calls are TRBV7-6 and TRBJ2-1; 7 bases align to TRBD2. Source: cultured PBMCs, taken from culture after CMV antigen stimulation. This receptor was obtained from a human donor in good health (CMV status not recorded). Some clones in this sample may be carry-over from other donors' samples. Written as DNA, the CDR3 is TGTGCCAGCAGCTTGGGCCCTAGCGGACATTACAATGAGCAGTTCTTC. Its translation: CASSLGPSGHYNEQFF.